The T cell receptor beta chain under discussion was sequenced for a study of cytomegalovirus exposure and HLA in healthy donors. Vbeta (60) and Jbeta (13) primers were used in the PCR. TCRdb keeps only in-frame clones here, not all; method: immunoSEQ multiplex PCR. The sample has 55,000 to 80,000 clones; approximately 72% are singletons. The CDR3 is 14 amino acids. The V segment lost 8 bases and the J segment 6 bases; nucleotides outside the gene matches: 11. Germline loops: CDR1 MNHNY, CDR2 SVGAGI (reference sequence). Sequences were obtained from PBMCs. This receptor was taken from a woman in her thirties in good health and CMV-seropositive. This chain uses TRBV6-6 with TRBJ2-7; 9 bases agree with TRBD2. The CDR3 reads CASGLGASGIEQYF. CDR3 DNA sequence: TGTGCCAGCGGCCTCGGGGCTAGCGGGATCGAGCAGTACTTC.